This T cell receptor (beta chain) came from a study of T cell responses to AZD1222 COVID-19 vaccine. About this clone itself: Its antigen remains unidentified.

Whole-study results and caveats: AZD1222 recipients seropositive at baseline numbered only six. Unmutated variant regions are reportedly targeted by nearly half of spike-specific TCRs.

CDR1 and CDR2 from the germline V gene are SGHVS and FNYEAQ. The CDR3 is 18 residues long. V lost 2 bases and J lost 7; bases outside the gene matches: 14. Clones were sequenced by immunoSEQ multiplex PCR, and TCRdb holds only the in-frame ones, with some missing. Of fewer than 85,000 clones listed, around 87% were seen once; the top ten hold roughly a sixth. The chain recombines TRBV7-6 with TRBJ1-6, with TRBD1 matching over 7 bases. The input for sequencing was peripheral blood, taken 28 days after the second AZD1222 dose. This receptor was identified in an adult who received the AZD1222 COVID-19 vaccine. CDR3 sequence (DNA): TGTGCCAGCAGCTTATATCGCGGGACAGTTGCAGGCAATTCACCCCTCCACTTT. Translation gives CASSLYRGTVAGNSPLHF.